This entry describes one TCR beta chain. This entry comes from a study of blood T cell repertoires in COVID-19. Study summary: The United States, Italy and Spain were the sources of the acute and convalescent COVID-19 samples. Sample material is recorded as cDNA or gDNA derived from T cells, B-cell-depleted T cells, or PBMCs.

Per the original data handling: Amplification from reference gene primers served as the basis for estimated nucleated cell counts. Some clones are missing from TCRdb's copy, which holds only in-frame ones; the method was immunoSEQ multiplex PCR. V, J and clone size reflect that table, while D and trimming were determined from the DNA. This repertoire shows about 110,000 clones, about three quarters found once; its top ten account for about 6%. V shed 5 bases and J shed 0 bases, with 19 bases lying between them. The CDR3 totals 17 residues. CDR1 SNHLY and CDR2 FYNNEI come from the germline V gene. Sequenced material: peripheral blood. This chain links TRBV2 with TRBJ1-2, with D uncertain. The sequence was collected from a man aged 80 or over with acute or convalescent COVID-19. The CDR3 region is CASSSFSQHPSNYGYTF. CDR3 nucleotides: TGTGCCAGCAGTAGCTTTTCACAGCACCCGTCTAACTATGGCTACACCTTC.